This entry lists 26 T cell receptor beta chains sequenced from one sample in a study of blood T cell repertoires in COVID-19. TCRdb keeps only in-frame clones here, not all; method: immunoSEQ multiplex PCR. The sample holds approximately 80,000 clones, about 87% seen once. The sample was peripheral blood. The receptors were gathered from a human donor in a cohort sampled during active COVID-19.

The chain recombines TRBV18 with TRBJ1-4; 11 bases line up with TRBD1. The CDR3 runs to 14 residues. Trimming removed 3 bases from V and 7 bases from J; junction bases left unmatched: 1. CDR1 KGHSH and CDR2 LQKENI come from the germline V gene. The DNA of the CDR3 is TGTGCCAGCTCACCTGGGACAGGGGGTGAAAAACTGTTTTTT. It translates to CASSPGTGGEKLFF. The variable domain in full, completed from reference TRBV18 and TRBJ1-4, reads NAGVMQNPRHLVRRRGQEARLRCSPMKGHSHVYWYRQLPEEGLKFMVYLQKENIIDESGMPKERFSAEFPKEGPSILRIQQVVRGDSAAYFCASSPGTGGEKLFFGSGTQLSVL.

This chain links TRBV20-1 with TRBJ1-1; D is undetermined. Germline CDR1 reads DFQATT; CDR2 reads SNEGSKA (reference sequence). The CDR3 loop spans 14 amino acids. V was shortened by 3 bases and J by 2 bases, with 13 bases between the two germline ends. The CDR3 sequence is CSASEHTVNTEAFF. In DNA form, the CDR3 reads TGCAGTGCTAGTGAACATACAGTCAACACTGAAGCTTTCTTT.

As for this clone: At one of its ends the junction is not consistent with the germline gene, which may arise from a read error. V usage is TRBV9 and J usage is TRBJ2-1; no clear D gene. CDR3 length: 15 amino acids. Germline CDR1 reads SGDLS; CDR2 reads YYNGEE. This CDR3 is CASSTTLVSSNEQFF. CDR3 nucleotide sequence: TGTGCCAGCAGCACGACATTGGTCTCCTCCAATGAGCAGTTCTTC.

V gene TRBV28 combines with J gene TRBJ2-5; the match to TRBD2 covers 7 bases. CDR3 length: 13 residues. Germline trimming cut 8 bases from V and 2 bases from J; bases unmatched to any gene: 5. Germline CDR1 and CDR2: MDHEN and SYDVKM. CDR3 DNA: TGTGCCAGCTCTGGGGGGGGGCAAGAGACCCAGTACTTC. Protein product: CASSGGGQETQYF.

This chain joins TRBV3-1 (or the pseudogene TRBV3-2) and TRBJ2-2; a weak D match, TRBD1 (6 bases). V gave up 2 bases and J gave up 4 bases, with 20 bases separating them. The CDR3 sequence is 18 residues long. The germline V gene encodes CDR1 LGHDT and CDR2 YNNKEL (reference sequence). The DNA for the CDR3 is TGTGCCAGCAGCCAACTACCGAACAGGGTGGGTCGCACCGGGGAGCTGTTTTTT. Its translation is CASSQLPNRVGRTGELFF.

The chain links TRBV3-1 (or the pseudogene TRBV3-2) to TRBJ2-1; D is possibly TRBD2 (7 bases). V lost 0 bases to trimming and J lost 5 bases, with 17 bases between them. The length of the CDR3 is 17 residues. CDR1 and CDR2 from the germline V gene are LGHDT and YNNKEL (reference sequence). This CDR3 reads CASSQELGGGNDNEQFF. Here the CDR3 DNA reads TGTGCCAGCAGCCAAGAATTAGGGGGAGGGAATGACAATGAGCAGTTCTTC.

V gene TRBV4-1 combines with J gene TRBJ2-3, with 9 bases fitting TRBD2. The CDR3 length is 15 residues. CDR1 is MGHRA, CDR2 YSYEKL, per germline. Trimming at V came to 1 base and at J to 5 bases, leaving 4 bases not matched to a gene. The DNA of the CDR3 is TGCGCCAGCAGCCAAGGACAGCGGGAGGTAGATACGCAGTATTTT. Translated: CASSQGQREVDTQYF.

The rearrangement links TRBV11-3 to TRBJ2-1, with 15 bases identical to TRBD2. V lost 5 bases, J lost 7 bases, and 6 bases stayed unmatched. CDR3 length: 16 residues. Germline V gene lookup returns CDR1 SGHNT and CDR2 YENEEA. This CDR3 is CASSRGLAGGGNEQFF. The CDR3 DNA reads TGTGCCAGCAGCCGCGGACTAGCGGGGGGGGGTAATGAGCAGTTCTTC.

The chain has TRBV14 and TRBJ1-2; 12 bases line up with TRBD1. The CDR3 has 17 residues. Germline CDR1 reads SGHDN; CDR2 reads FVKESK. The junction had 8 bases not matched to a gene; V was cut back by 1 base and J by 5 bases. The CDR3, as DNA: TGTGCCAGCAGCCAAGTACAGCCGGGACAGGGGGCTTATGGCTACACCTTC. Protein product: CASSQVQPGQGAYGYTF. The whole variable domain, remainder taken from reference TRBV14 and TRBJ1-2, is EAGVTQFPSHSVIEKGQTVTLRCDPISGHDNLYWYRRVMGKEIKFLLHFVKESKQDESGMPNNRFLAERTGGTYSTLKVQPAELEDSGVYFCASSQVQPGQGAYGYTFGSGTRLTVV.

This clone turned up a few times. The chain combines TRBV27 with TRBJ1-2, with D possibly matching TRBD1 (6 bases). Germline V CDR1 and CDR2: MNHEY, SMNVEV (reference sequence). V was cut by 8 bases and J by 10 bases, with 20 bases left in between. The CDR3 covers 13 residues. The CDR3 spells CASQGSGNFFYTF. DNA of the CDR3: TGTGCCAGCCAGGGGTCAGGGAATTTCTTCTACACCTTC.

J is TRBJ2-1 and V is TRBV9, with TRBD2 identical over 13 bases. With 7 bases clipped from V and 8 bases from J, the junction kept 6 bases outside the gene matches. This CDR3 spans 14 amino acids. Germline CDR1 SGDLS, CDR2 YYNGEE. The CDR3 DNA is TGTGCCAGCGATACTAGCGGGGGGGCCCATGAGCAGTTCTTC. Translated: CASDTSGGAHEQFF. Drawing the rest from reference TRBV9 and TRBJ2-1, the complete variable domain is DSGVTQTPKHLITATGQRVTLRCSPRSGDLSVYWYQQSLDQGLQFLIQYYNGEERAKGNILERFSAQQFPDLHSELNLSSLELGDSALYFCASDTSGGAHEQFFGPGTRLTVL.

Here the CDR3 reads CASSGGRENTGELFF. CDR3 nucleotide sequence: TGTGCCAGCAGTGGAGGACGGGAGAACACCGGGGAGCTGTTTTTT. V gene TRBV6-4 combines with J gene TRBJ2-2, with a weak D call TRBD2 (5 bases). V dropped 4 bases and J dropped 1 base, with 10 bases sitting between them. Looked up from germline, CDR1 is MRHNA and CDR2 is SNTAGT. The CDR3 sequence is 15 residues long.

This clone has a single count. This sequence joins TRBV7-8 and TRBJ2-6; 7 bases are shared with TRBD1. Germline lookup yields CDR1 SGHVS and CDR2 FQNEAQ. Trimming cost V 0 bases and J 0 bases; bases outside gene matches: 8. This CDR3 contains 19 residues. The CDR3 loop is CASSLALQGPLSGANVLTF. The CDR3 DNA is TGTGCCAGCAGCTTAGCTTTACAGGGGCCACTCTCTGGGGCCAACGTCCTGACTTTC.

The chain couples TRBV13 to TRBJ2-1; D is unresolved. The CDR3 is made up of 16 amino acids. V shed 1 base and J shed 6 bases, with 16 bases lying between them. Per the germline V gene, CDR1 is PRHDT and CDR2 is FYEKMQ (reference sequence). CDR3 bases: TGTGCCAGCAGCTTAGTCCCCACTTTACTTGGCAATGAGCAGTTCTTC. Its translation: CASSLVPTLLGNEQFF.

In this sample, this clone turned up once. The chain couples TRBV11-1 to TRBJ1-1; D is unclear. The CDR3 loop spans 11 amino acids. Looked up from germline, CDR1 is SGHAT and CDR2 is FQDESV (reference sequence). V was shortened by 1 base and J by 11 bases, with 8 bases between the two germline ends. The CDR3 region has the DNA TGTGCCAGCAGCTTAGGGCTGTTTGCTTTCTTT. It encodes CASSLGLFAFF.

The rearrangement joins TRBV6-1 to TRBJ2-2, with 8 positions matching TRBD1. Trimming at V came to 3 bases and at J to 5 bases, leaving 5 bases not matched to a gene. The CDR3 covers 15 residues. Per germline, CDR1 MNHNS and CDR2 SASEGT. The CDR3 sequence is CASSERTGKTGELFF. CDR3 bases: TGTGCCAGCAGTGAGCGGACAGGGAAAACCGGGGAGCTGTTTTTT.

The chain employs TRBV30 and TRBJ2-2; 7 positions match TRBD1. The V gene's germline CDR1 is GTSNPN and CDR2 SVGIG (reference sequence). V shed 0 bases and J 5 bases; nucleotides not matched to a gene: 3. The length of the CDR3 is 14 residues. The CDR3 DNA reads TGTGCCTGGAGTGTAAAGGGGGCGACCGGGGAGCTGTTTTTT. It codes for CAWSVKGATGELFF.

The chain carries TRBV12-3 or TRBV12-4 and TRBJ1-5; the D gene is possibly TRBD1 (5 bases). Trimming stripped 5 bases from V and 5 bases from J, with 10 bases between. The CDR3 is 13 amino acids. CDR3 sequence reads: CASSVDSYQPQHF. The CDR3 DNA reads as TGTGCCAGCAGTGTAGACAGCTATCAGCCCCAGCATTTT.

This clone was recorded only once. V usage is TRBV7-9 and J usage is TRBJ2-1; TRBD2 aligns across 11 bases. The V gene end was trimmed by 7 bases and the J gene end by 4 bases; junction bases not matched to a gene: 6. This CDR3 comprises 15 residues. Germline CDR1 reads SEHNR; CDR2 reads FQNEAQ (reference sequence). For the CDR3, the DNA is TGTGCCAGCAACCTAGCGGGGGGTAAATACAATGAGCAGTTCTTC. Its protein is CASNLAGGKYNEQFF.

This chain connects TRBV9 to TRBJ1-1; D is possibly TRBD1 (5 bases). With 0 bases removed from V and 7 bases from J, the gap between germline ends came to 16 bases. CDR1 and CDR2 (germline): SGDLS, YYNGEE. The CDR3 is 15 residues long. In nucleotides, the CDR3 is TGTGCCAGCAGCGTAGAGTTGCGGGGGACGGGTGAAGCTTTCTTT. Translated: CASSVELRGTGEAFF.

The chain recombines TRBV30 with TRBJ1-3; TRBD1 aligns across 7 bases. The CDR3 contains 15 residues. Losses at the gene ends were 3 bases for V and 4 bases for J; bases not matched to a gene: 9. CDR1 is GTSNPN and CDR2 is SVGIG in the germline V gene (reference sequence). DNA of the CDR3: TGTGCCTGGAGCAAAACGACAGGGTACGGAAACACCATATATTTT. It encodes CAWSKTTGYGNTIYF. Looking up the rest from reference TRBV30 and TRBJ1-3 gives the full variable domain: SQTIHQWPATLVQPVGSPLSLECTVEGTSNPNLYWYRQAAGRGLQLLFYSVGIGQISSEVPQNLSASRPQDRQFILSSKKLLLSDSGFYLCAWSKTTGYGNTIYFGEGSWLTVV.

CDR3 amino acids: CASSNRRGGGRNEKLFF. CDR3 DNA: TGTGCCAGCAGCAACCGGCGGGGAGGGGGTCGTAATGAAAAACTGTTTTTT. V is TRBV21-1 and J is TRBJ1-4. TRBV21-1 is a recognized pseudogene. The CDR3 totals 17 residues.

The rearrangement links TRBV6-5 to TRBJ1-5; 7 bases agree with TRBD1. The CDR3 sequence is 15 residues long. The trim removed 6 bases at V and 6 bases at J, leaving 11 bases unmatched. Germline loops: CDR1 MNHEY, CDR2 SVGAGI. The CDR3 reads CASRDTTGFVQPQHF. The CDR3 DNA follows: TGTGCCAGCAGAGATACGACAGGGTTTGTTCAGCCCCAGCATTTT.

This clone was counted once. The chain couples TRBV3-1 (or the pseudogene TRBV3-2) to TRBJ1-2; D possibly corresponds to TRBD1 (6 bases). The CDR3 is made up of 13 amino acids. The germline CDR1 and CDR2 sequences are LGHDT and YNNKEL (reference sequence). Between the trimmed V and J ends, which lost 1 base and 8 bases, there was a span of 11 bases. CDR3 sequence reads: CASSQGQGRGYTF. CDR3 DNA sequence: TGTGCCAGCAGCCAAGGCCAGGGGCGAGGCTACACCTTC.

The chain is built from TRBV29-1 and TRBJ2-7, with TRBD1 identical over 7 bases. Germline loops: CDR1 SQVTM, CDR2 ANQGSEA. This CDR3 spans 12 amino acids. The CDR3 region has the DNA TGCAGTTCCCGGGACAGCAACTACGAGCAGTACTTC. Its translation is CSSRDSNYEQYF.

The rearrangement links TRBV25-1 to TRBJ2-7, with D uncertain. The CDR3 has 13 residues. V dropped 6 bases and J dropped 0 bases, with 9 bases sitting between them. CDR1 is MGHDK and CDR2 is SYGVNS in the germline V gene. The CDR3 sequence: CASRTRSSYEQYF. The CDR3 nucleotides are TGTGCCAGCAGGACAAGAAGCTCCTACGAGCAGTACTTC.